The 13 T cell receptor beta chains below all came from one sample that was sequenced in a study of T cells in localized non-small cell lung cancer (TCRdb year 2020). The receptor library was made with the immunoSEQ multiplex PCR assay. TCRdb carries this immuneACCESS record with in-frame sequences only. Its versions omit some clonotypes, under half of them owing to an unresolved V gene in the studies checked, with the rest unexplained. This sample gives 3,000 or so clones in total; under 30% of them show up just once. Of the sample, over 10% is held by the ten largest clones. Sequencing used normal lung tissue next to the tumor, obtained before any cancer treatment. Receptors were obtained from a male donor aged 60 or over with stage II lung adenocarcinoma.

This clone has just a few counts. V and J are TRBV11-3 and TRBJ2-2, with TRBD1 matching over 7 bases. The CDR3 contains 16 residues. CDR1 SGHNT and CDR2 YENEEA come from the germline V gene. V was pared by 4 bases and J by 1 base, with 6 bases of the junction left unmatched. CDR3 DNA: TGTGCCAGCAGCTCGTCCCGGGACAGGAACACCGGGGAGCTGTTTTTT. This gives the protein CASSSSRDRNTGELFF.

The chain recombines TRBV5-1 with TRBJ1-1; TRBD1 matches at 8 bases. Germline V lookup: CDR1 SGHRS, CDR2 YFSETQ. Trimming took 5 bases from V and 4 from J; bases not matched to a gene: 10. This CDR3 spans 15 amino acids. CDR3 in amino acids: CASSPKTGGVTEAFF. The CDR3, as DNA: TGCGCCAGCAGTCCTAAAACAGGGGGTGTCACTGAAGCTTTCTTT. The entire variable domain, with the rest obtained from reference TRBV5-1 and TRBJ1-1, is as follows: KAGVTQTPRYLIKTRGQQVTLSCSPISGHRSVSWYQQTPGQGLQFLFEYFSETQRNKGNFPGRFSGRQFSNSRSEMNVSTLELGDSALYLCASSPKTGGVTEAFFGQGTRLTVV.

The rearrangement uses TRBV27 and TRBJ2-7; the match to TRBD2 covers 12 bases. The CDR3 spans 18 residues. The germline V gene encodes CDR1 MNHEY and CDR2 SMNVEV (reference sequence). The V segment lost 3 bases and the J segment 4 bases; nucleotides outside the gene matches: 13. The CDR3 here is CASSFPPVTSGGNYEQYF. Written as DNA, the CDR3 is TGTGCCAGCAGTTTCCCCCCCGTGACTAGCGGGGGAAATTACGAGCAGTACTTC.

This clone was found a few times. The chain employs TRBV11-3 and TRBJ1-1, with D tentatively TRBD1 (5 bases). The CDR3 is 14 residues long. From germline, CDR1 is SGHNT and CDR2 YENEEA. The V end was cut by 5 bases, the J end by 4 bases, with 14 bases between. The CDR3 sequence: CASSVGPATTEAFF. CDR3 bases: TGTGCCAGCAGCGTGGGACCGGCTACCACTGAAGCTTTCTTT. Based on the CDR3 plus reference TRBV11-3 and TRBJ1-1, the full variable domain is EAGVVQSPRYKIIEKKQPVAFWCNPISGHNTLYWYLQNLGQGPELLIRYENEEAVDDSQLPKDRFSAERLKGVDSTLKIQPAELGDSAVYLCASSVGPATTEAFFGQGTRLTVV.

This clone was seen more than once but under ten times. The chain combines TRBV15 with TRBJ2-7; TRBD1 agrees at 8 bases. Germline trimming cut 0 bases from V and 1 base from J; bases unmatched to any gene: 2. The CDR3 extends over 15 amino acids. In germline, CDR1 is LNHNV, CDR2 YYDKDF (reference sequence). The CDR3 sequence is CATSRDTGGSYEQYF. CDR3 in DNA: TGTGCCACCAGCAGAGACACAGGGGGATCCTACGAGCAGTACTTC.

This clone was picked up a small number of times. V usage is TRBV6-4 and J usage is TRBJ1-5; D unresolved. V lost 5 bases to trimming and J lost 7 bases, with 12 bases between them. Germline loops: CDR1 MRHNA, CDR2 SNTAGT. The CDR3 has 13 residues. The CDR3 protein is CASSFGSNQPQHF. DNA of the CDR3: TGTGCCAGCAGTTTCGGGTCGAACCAGCCCCAGCATTTT.

The J gene is TRBJ2-1, the V gene TRBV10-2, with D perhaps matching TRBD2 (5 bases). Germline CDR1 is WSHSY and CDR2 is SAAADI. V dropped 2 bases and J dropped 3 bases, with 8 bases sitting between them. CDR3 length: 14 residues. For the CDR3, the DNA is TGCGCCAGCAGTGAGCTAGCCTTCTACAATGAGCAGTTCTTC. This translates into CASSELAFYNEQFF.

The rearrangement uses TRBV11-3 and TRBJ1-4; TRBD1 is a possible D gene (5 bases). Looked up from germline, CDR1 is SGHNT and CDR2 is YENEEA. CDR3 size: 16 residues. The V gene lost 3 bases and the J gene lost 7 bases, with 18 bases spanning the gap. CDR3 protein: CASSFDVGERSEKLFF. The CDR3 DNA reads as TGTGCCAGCAGCTTCGACGTAGGGGAAAGAAGTGAAAAACTGTTTTTT.

J is TRBJ1-2 and V is TRBV11-3; 10 nucleotides align to TRBD1. Losses at the gene ends were 4 bases for V and 3 bases for J; bases not matched to a gene: 5. This CDR3 region has 15 residues. Per germline, CDR1 SGHNT and CDR2 YENEEA. The CDR3 coding sequence is TGTGCCAGCAGCTGGGGACAGGGGCTTTACTATGGCTACACCTTC. Translation: CASSWGQGLYYGYTF.

The V and J genes are TRBV7-1 and TRBJ1-2, with TRBD1 matching over 7 bases. Being an ORF, TRBV7-1 has a function that is uncertain. This CDR3 is built from 13 residues. V lost 4 bases and J lost 2; bases outside the gene matches: 1. CDR3 bases: TGTGCCAGCAGCTTACAGGGGAACTATGGCTACACCTTC. Residues: CASSLQGNYGYTF.

Judged by abundance, this clone is medium-sized. The chain links TRBV28 to TRBJ1-5; D remains ambiguous. Germline assignment: CDR1 MDHEN and CDR2 SYDVKM. CDR3 length equals 12 residues. The V gene lost 8 bases and the J gene lost 6 bases, with 11 bases spanning the gap. CDR3 in amino acids: CASAPGSQPQHF. CDR3 bases: TGTGCCAGCGCCCCCGGTTCTCAGCCCCAGCATTTT.

The rearrangement joins TRBV6-8 to TRBJ2-3; D ambiguous. Germline-derived CDR1 and CDR2 are MNHGY and SAAAGT. V was trimmed by 5 bases and J by 2 bases, leaving 17 bases between them. The CDR3 extends over 16 amino acids. The CDR3 region has the DNA TGTGCCAGCAGTGAGAGAGGCAGCCGAGTCACAGATACGCAGTATTTT. Its translation is CASSERGSRVTDTQYF.

The table lists this clone with a count of one. This chain joins TRBV19 and TRBJ2-7; 10 nucleotides agree with TRBD1. After removal of 9 bases from V and 5 bases from J, the junction contained 13 bases not matched to a gene. Germline V gives CDR1 LNHDA, CDR2 SQIVND (reference sequence). The CDR3 extends over 15 amino acids. The CDR3 spells CASSRLGTGDHEQYF. The CDR3 bases are TGTGCCAGCTCAAGACTGGGGACAGGGGACCACGAGCAGTACTTC.